This T cell receptor beta chain was recorded in a study of T cells expressing NK-cell markers. Study details: Each TCR beta repertoire originated in sorted T cells that were CD3+CD56+NKG2C+, CD3+CD56+NKG2C- or CD3+CD56-NKG2C+. Study-wide results and limits: A few donors likewise had their CD3+CD56-NKG2C+ fraction led by these clonotypes.

Generation of TCR beta cDNA was performed by 5'RACE template switching incorporating UMIs. From its re-call of the 5' RACE reads, TCRdb lists each CDR3 protein once, without DNA. The sample has about 440,000 distinct CDR3 sequences, and its top ten clones hold more than 7%. Remarks on this clonotype: Its antigen is not identified.

CDR1 is DFQATT and CDR2 is SNEGSKA in the germline V gene (reference sequence). The CDR3 covers 15 residues. The sequence came from a woman aged 18-69 years in good health. The chain carries TRBV20-1 and TRBJ2-3. The sequenced material came from blood T cells: a sorted CD56 or NKG2C T cell subset, CD4+ or CD8+ T cells, or bulk PBMC T cells (not recorded which). The CDR3 protein is CSARVWTEKADTQYF.